Sequencing of this TCR beta chain was carried out in a study of T cell responses to AZD1222 COVID-19 vaccine (dated by TCRdb to 2020 to 2023). For the wider study: AZD1222 recipients whose second dose came at about 4 weeks and those whose second dose came at about 12 weeks were combined into one group, since spike-specific TCR depth and breadth did not differ between the two schedules. A total of 233 trial participants underwent TCR sequencing, of whom around 200 received two doses of AZD1222 and 26 received two doses of the MenACWY control vaccine. Trial participants were enrolled by age into subgroups of 18-55, 56-69 and 70-plus years, and around 150, 28 and 57 TCR-sequenced participants, respectively, were included in these subgroups. On the study overall, not on this receptor specifically: Conclusions about previously exposed vaccinees were limited because only 6 or 7 AZD1222 recipients were SARS-CoV-2 seropositive at baseline. A significant rise in spike-specific TCR breadth and depth was observed after two AZD1222 doses relative to day 0 and relative to MenACWY recipients. Reportedly, close to half of the unique spike-specific TCRs recognized epitopes lying outside the regions that are mutated in the B.1.351 and B.1.1.7 variants. In the small 56-69-year group, the increase in depth fell short of significance, most likely because of low power. Because no day 14 peak-response samples were available, repertoires were characterized only after the peak T cell response. Most participants were white British and females outnumbered males, and the authors suggested that clonal diversity may have been underestimated. Vaccine-associated CD4 TCRs spanned the whole spike protein, with dominant responses in regions 160-218 and 743-854.

In light of the paper, this sample's time point label describes: baseline before first vaccination. The vaccinee samples were drawn from two UK trials, COV001 and COV002, one of which was a single-blind randomized controlled phase 2/3 trial testing AZD1222 (ChAdOx1 nCoV-19) in healthy adults. For TCRbeta chain sequencing, PBMC samples were collected from trial participants at day 0 and at day 28 after the second dose. Comments on this clone: The clone's antigen remains unknown. No qualities accompany the bases; no much larger clone lies one base away.

Compared with germline, V lacks 0 bases and J lacks 0 bases; bases without a gene match: 6. The CDR3 measures 18 amino acids from cysteine to phenylalanine. Only the CDR3 region is kept as DNA, spanning 54 bases read in frame from base 1. The germline V gene (reference sequence) supplies CDR1 LNHDA and CDR2 SQIVND. The CDR3 regions of human TCRbeta chains were analyzed by immunosequencing. In the paper's pipeline: Repertoire TCRs were matched against a reference library of SARS-CoV-2-specific TCRs generated with the MIRA antigen-specificity platform. Breadth meant the fraction of unique TCRs that were SARS-CoV-2-associated, whereas depth meant the fraction of total T cells that were SARS-CoV-2-associated. Using the MIRA data, every spike-specific TCR was mapped to the spike region that the TCR reacted to and assigned to either a CD4 or a CD8 class. Log10-transformed breadth and depth values were compared by one-way ANOVA with Sidak's multiple comparisons tests. Here the immuneACCESS table is served through TCRdb, limited to in-frame sequences with V and J called. Missing clones are a known gap in these copies; in checked studies unresolved V genes cover under half, and the rest lacks a known reason. V and J calls and clone size are copied from that table; D and trimming were computed from the DNA. For this sample the table gives tens of thousands of clones, of which 80% to 90% were detected only once. Jointly, the top ten make up approximately 6.8% of the sample.

The clonotype comes from an adult in good health. Sequencing was performed on peripheral blood, taken on day 0 of AZD1222 vaccination. The chain links TRBV19 with TRBJ1-5; TRBD1 agrees with 9 junctional bases. Here is the DNA: TGTGCCAGTAGTATAGACGACAGGGGGTATTATAGCAATCAGCCCCAGCATTTT. This encodes CASSIDDRGYYSNQPQHF.